This T cell receptor beta chain was identified in a study of response to subunit inactivated influenza vaccine. Notes on this clonotype: Its matching antigen is unknown.

TCRdb reprocessed the RT-PCR reads with MiXCR, giving one entry per CDR3 protein. The table lists around 180,000 distinct CDR3 sequences, around 8.8% of them singletons. Study-level points and caveats: The authors suggested that few new T cells are recruited per seasonal influenza vaccination.

Germline CDR1 and CDR2: MDHEN and SYDVKM. With V trimmed by 5 bases and J by 5 bases, 5 bases remained unmatched. The CDR3 is made up of 13 amino acids. The TCR was taken from a man between 50 and 59 years old who received an inactivated influenza vaccine. The rearrangement uses TRBV28 and TRBJ1-2; 7 bases map to TRBD1. The sequencing used non-naive T cells sorted from PBMCs, collected on the day of vaccination. The CDR3 spells CASSEGARYGYTF. The CDR3 DNA follows: TGTGCCAGCAGTGAGGGGGCCCGGTATGGCTACACCTTC.